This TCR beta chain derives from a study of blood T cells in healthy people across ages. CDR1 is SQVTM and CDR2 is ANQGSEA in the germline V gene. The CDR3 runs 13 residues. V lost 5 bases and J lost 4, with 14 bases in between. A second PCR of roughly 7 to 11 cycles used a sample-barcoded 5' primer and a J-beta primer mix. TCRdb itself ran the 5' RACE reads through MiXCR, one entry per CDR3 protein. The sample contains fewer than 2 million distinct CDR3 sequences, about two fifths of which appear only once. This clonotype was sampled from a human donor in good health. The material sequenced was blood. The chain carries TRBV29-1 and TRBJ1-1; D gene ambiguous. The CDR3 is CSVSGTLGTEAFF. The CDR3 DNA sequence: TGCAGCGTTAGTGGTACCCTGGGCACTGAAGCTTTCTTT.